The T cell receptor (beta chain) under discussion was sequenced for a study of OX40 agonist ivuxolimab in advanced cancers. Study details: The study reported partial responses in three patients: one hepatocellular carcinoma, two cutaneous melanoma.

The assay was immunoSEQ multiplex PCR, and TCRdb's table has in-frame clones only and misses some. The sample shows around 70,000 clones, roughly four fifths of them seen only once. To note about this clone: The antigen remains undetermined.

Study-wide points: Expanded clones tended on average to be more numerous among CD8+ T cells than CD4+.

V lost 3 bases to trimming and J lost 6 bases, with 9 bases between them. CDR1 and CDR2 (germline): SGHAT, FQDESV (reference sequence). CDR3 length equals 13 residues. This chain joins TRBV11-1 and TRBJ2-1; D is undetermined. The sample was CD4+ or CD8+ T cells sorted from blood, taken in a trial of the OX40 agonist ivuxolimab. This receptor was taken from an adult with an advanced solid tumor such as melanoma, head and neck, liver or kidney cancer. The DNA for the CDR3 is TGTGCCAGCAGCTTCCTGAGGTTCAATGAGCAGTTCTTC. Its protein product is CASSFLRFNEQFF.